This record looks at one T cell receptor beta chain sequence and its context. Its antigen remains unidentified. This record belongs to a study of cytomegalovirus exposure and HLA in healthy donors. The V gene's germline CDR1 is SGHNT and CDR2 YYREEE (reference sequence). The CDR3 is 15 amino acids. V trimming: 3 bases; J trimming: 7 bases; junction bases outside the gene matches: 5. The primer mix had 60 Vbeta and 13 Jbeta primers. Clones were read by immunoSEQ multiplex PCR, and TCRdb kept only the in-frame ones, dropping some. There are 150,000 to 200,000 clones in the sample, with about 0.81% held by the top ten. Overall study findings and caveats: A later analysis reportedly identified an Asian-associated ancestry cluster as carrying fewer N-insertions than the approximately 710-donor mean. Under 20,000 TCR beta sequences were associated with HLA alleles at 0.05 false discovery rate in a later analysis.

J is TRBJ2-1 and V is TRBV5-4, with 12 bases aligning to TRBD1. The receptor's source is a woman aged 18-29 years in good health and CMV-seropositive. Sequencing was performed on PBMCs. CDR3: CASSSPGQGANEQFF. The CDR3 DNA reads TGTGCCAGCAGCTCACCGGGACAGGGGGCAAATGAGCAGTTCTTC.